This record concerns one TCR beta chain sequence. The CDR3 runs to 15 residues. Germline trimming cut 6 bases from V and 6 bases from J; bases unmatched to any gene: 8. CDR1 is SNHLY and CDR2 is FYNNEI in the germline V gene. This sample was included in a study of blood T cell repertoires in COVID-19. The overall study: The United States, Italy and Spain provided the acute and convalescent COVID-19 samples. Nucleic acid was either cDNA or gDNA, and it came from T cells, B-cell-depleted T cells, or PBMCs.

The authors' processing: The assay estimated nucleated cells by amplifying reference gene primers. Repertoires were generated with immunoSEQ multiplex PCR, while TCRdb's copy carries only in-frame clones and drops some. Clone size and V and J calls were adopted from that table, with D and trimming inferred from the DNA. The sample includes about 180,000 clones, about 89% of them seen just once. The V and J genes are TRBV2 and TRBJ1-5, with 10 bases identical to TRBD1. Input material: peripheral blood. The sequence was obtained from a man aged 18 to 30 who had recovered from COVID-19. CDR3 residues: CASSEDGQGGQPQHF. CDR3 DNA sequence: TGTGCCAGCAGCGAGGACGGACAGGGGGGTCAGCCCCAGCATTTT.